The 3 T cell receptor beta chains given below trace back to one sample, sequenced in a study of blood T cell repertoires in COVID-19. Generated by immunoSEQ multiplex PCR, the TCRdb table keeps only in-frame clones and is missing some. The sample shows some 43,000 clones, around 87% of them seen only once. The specimen was peripheral blood. The receptors shown here come from a human donor in a cohort sampled during active COVID-19.

The V gene is TRBV28, the J gene TRBJ2-5; unclear D gene. This CDR3 contains 14 residues. Germline CDR1 is MDHEN and CDR2 is SYDVKM. Trimming left V 6 bases short and J 5 bases short, with 16 bases between. Here the CDR3 reads CASSPSRPTETQYF. The CDR3 DNA is TGTGCCAGCAGCCCAAGCCGTCCCACGGAGACCCAGTACTTC.

The chain has TRBV5-1 and TRBJ2-2; a possible D gene is TRBD2 (6 bases). Germline V gene data show CDR1 as SGHRS and CDR2 as YFSETQ. The CDR3 has 15 residues. V gave up 0 bases and J gave up 6 bases, with 12 bases separating them. CDR3 bases: TGCGCCAGCAGCTTGGGGACCCCGGGGGCCGGGGAGCTGTTTTTT. It codes for CASSLGTPGAGELFF.

This chain uses TRBV2 with TRBJ2-3; 12 nucleotides match TRBD1. This CDR3 contains 17 residues. V gave up 5 bases and J gave up 1 base; unmatched junction bases: 7. CDR1 and CDR2 from the germline V gene are SNHLY and FYNNEI. The CDR3 DNA is TGTGCCAGCAGTTGGGGACAGGGGGCGCGGGGCACAGATACGCAGTATTTT. Translated: CASSWGQGARGTDTQYF.